This T cell receptor (beta chain) appears in the sequencing data of a study of identifying expanded T cells in peripheral blood. Study outcomes and limitations: Across healthy donors, higher total template counts meant significantly greater approximately 2-week count variance.

On this clone itself: Its antigen remains unknown.

The CDR3 contains 14 residues. Per germline, CDR1 LNHDA and CDR2 SQIVND (reference sequence). V dropped 7 bases and J dropped 10 bases, with 17 bases sitting between them. Profiled with immunoSEQ multiplex PCR; TCRdb holds only in-frame clones, not every one. The table lists roughly 96,000 clones, 88% of them singletons, with approximately 5% in the top ten. Sequences were obtained from blood. This sequence originates from a person aged 18-70 years in good health. The rearrangement uses TRBV19 and TRBJ1-6; D remains ambiguous. The CDR3 DNA reads as TGTGCCAGTACCGTTCATGGGGAAGTATCACCCCTCCACTTT. Residues: CASTVHGEVSPLHF. The entire variable domain, with the rest obtained from reference TRBV19 and TRBJ1-6, is as follows: DGGITQSPKYLFRKEGQNVTLSCEQNLNHDAMYWYRQDPGQGLRLIYYSQIVNDFQKGDIAEGYSVSREKKESFPLTVTSAQKNPTAFYLCASTVHGEVSPLHFGNGTRLTVT.